Listed below are T cell receptor beta chains from one sample, sequenced in a study of blood T cell repertoires in COVID-19. Clones were sequenced by immunoSEQ multiplex PCR, and TCRdb holds only the in-frame ones, with some missing. The table has approximately 140,000 clones, around 84% seen once; the top ten hold 35% to 45%. The sequenced material came from peripheral blood. All receptors derive from a human donor in a cohort sampled during active COVID-19. CDR3s include the opening cysteine and the closing phenylalanine or tryptophan. The order of the fields is J gene, D gene, V gene, CDR3 protein. D genes are given only for firm matches.

TRBJ2-4 | NA | TRBV7-8 | CASSLISGIPNIQYF
TRBJ1-5 | NA | TRBV7-2 | CASSLDRVVQPQHF
TRBJ1-2 | NA | TRBV3-1/TRBV3-2 | CASSQGAYGYTF
TRBJ1-1 | TRBD1 | TRBV5-1 | CASSLDRGLLNTEAFF
TRBJ1-2 | NA | TRBV28 | CASSLGSGSGGYTF
TRBJ2-3 | NA | TRBV4-3 | CASSQDYASIADTQYF
TRBJ1-3 | NA | TRBV4-3 | CASSQDWGTRASGNTIYF
TRBJ2-3 | TRBD1 | TRBV6-6 | CASRPTGGTDTQYF
TRBJ2-7 | TRBD1 | TRBV19 | CASSTRQGNDNEQYF
TRBJ2-7 | TRBD2 | TRBV5-1 | CASSRTSGSWEQYF
TRBJ2-3 | TRBD1 | TRBV6-5 | CASSLDRAKDTQYF
TRBJ1-5 | NA | TRBV9 | CASSLAGDQPQHF
TRBJ2-7 | NA | TRBV11-1 | CASRPGSAYEQYF
TRBJ1-2 | TRBD1 | TRBV5-4 | CASSSGTDFYGYTF
TRBJ2-5 | TRBD1 | TRBV5-1 | CASSLPLSGQGAQETQYF
TRBJ2-5 | TRBD2 | TRBV11-3 | CASSLSRGVETQYF
TRBJ1-3 | TRBD1 | TRBV19 | CASSIWTGPSSGNTIYF
TRBJ2-2 | NA | TRBV7-3 | CASSLSQGPTGELFF
TRBJ1-2 | NA | TRBV6-5 | CASSRDMFYGYTF
TRBJ2-5 | NA | TRBV9 | CASSVAGAGATQETQYF
TRBJ2-5 | NA | TRBV7-6 | CASSLAVLARQETQYF
TRBJ2-1 | NA | TRBV4-3 | CASSQVWDLTLHEQFF
TRBJ2-3 | TRBD2 | TRBV7-6 | CASSFGGGGADTQYF
TRBJ1-2 | TRBD1 | TRBV12-5 | CASGLETGTGAGYTF
TRBJ1-6 | TRBD1 | TRBV28 | CASKRETGGVGSPLHF
TRBJ2-7 | TRBD1 | TRBV28 | CASSLYRGLTYEQYF
TRBJ2-7 | NA | TRBV7-9 | CASSPPGGGEQYF
TRBJ2-2 | NA | TRBV7-2 | CASSSLRGLNTGELFF
TRBJ1-6 | TRBD1 | TRBV2 | CASSGLRQGARSPLHF
TRBJ1-2 | TRBD1 | TRBV4-3 | CASSQDLGQGSAGRGYTF
TRBJ1-4 | TRBD1 | TRBV3-1/TRBV3-2 | CASSPIPGQGGAEKLFF
TRBJ1-5 | TRBD1 | TRBV2 | CASTGAGGTRSNQPQHF
TRBJ1-4 | TRBD1 | TRBV4-2 | CASSQEGQGGNEKLFF
TRBJ2-7 | TRBD1 | TRBV6-6 | CASSYSGTGDYEQYF
TRBJ2-3 | TRBD2 | TRBV7-7 | CASSLGTSETDTQYF
TRBJ1-1 | NA | TRBV7-2 | CASSSGGVFRTEAFF
TRBJ2-3 | TRBD2 | TRBV6-1 | CASSVRGLTSGDTQYF
TRBJ1-2 | TRBD1 | TRBV7-2 | CASSLSRGQSYGYTF
TRBJ1-3 | TRBD1 | TRBV7-9 | CASSPGTGSLSGNTIYF
TRBJ2-7 | NA | TRBV11-2 | CASSLDHGGWYEQYF
TRBJ2-1 | NA | TRBV18 | CASSPGGNAFTARHNEQFF
TRBJ2-7 | NA | TRBV7-9 | CASSPGAGMNSEQYF
TRBJ2-7 | NA | TRBV9 | CASNPSGVESYEQYF
TRBJ1-1 | NA | TRBV6-6 | CASTGPEAFF
TRBJ1-4 | NA | TRBV18 | CASSPVFATNEKLFF
TRBJ1-2 | NA | TRBV15 | CATSRDRGAGGYTF
TRBJ2-6 | NA | TRBV7-6 | CASSLSQVAGANVLTF
TRBJ2-1 | TRBD2 | TRBV11-3 | CASSLGSSGTSSYNEQFF
TRBJ1-5 | TRBD1 | TRBV6-5 | CATGQGNQPQHF
TRBJ2-3 | NA | TRBV12-3/TRBV12-4 | CASSPSTDTQYF
TRBJ1-2 | NA | TRBV12-5 | CASGLVGIRGYGYTF
TRBJ1-1 | NA | TRBV9 | CASSVGDNTEAFF
TRBJ1-4 | TRBD1 | TRBV18 | CASRGTENEKLFF
TRBJ2-3 | TRBD2 | TRBV4-1 | CASSPQRGESADTQYF
TRBJ1-1 | NA | TRBV9 | CASSTGGRTEAFF